The text below deals with one T cell receptor beta chain. The protocol was immunoSEQ multiplex PCR, while the TCRdb copy is restricted to in-frame clones and leaves out a portion. The profile shows 150,000 or so clones, 86% of them singletons. This record belongs to a study of blood T cell repertoires in COVID-19. As for the study in general: Material from acute and convalescent COVID-19 was sourced from the United States, Italy and Spain. T cells, B-cell-depleted T cells, or PBMCs supplied cDNA or gDNA.

The CDR3 spans 16 residues. Germline V gives CDR1 SGHNT, CDR2 YYREEE (reference sequence). J gave up 9 bases and V 4 bases, and 11 bases lay outside the gene matches. The rearrangement uses TRBV5-4 and TRBJ1-6, with 9 positions matching TRBD1. Sequencing input: peripheral blood. The TCR sequence derives from a young man with acute or convalescent COVID-19. The CDR3, as DNA: TGTGCCAGCAGCCCCACGGCGGGACAGGGAATTTCACCCCTCCACTTT. Protein product: CASSPTAGQGISPLHF.